This T cell receptor beta chain was sequenced during a study of blood T cell repertoires in COVID-19. About the study: The United States, Italy and Spain were the sources of the acute and convalescent COVID-19 samples. From T cells, B-cell-depleted T cells, or PBMCs came the material, which was cDNA or gDNA.

Profiled with immunoSEQ multiplex PCR; TCRdb holds only in-frame clones, not every one. The repertoire holds 90,000 to 130,000 clones, with roughly 79% as singletons. V dropped 0 bases and J dropped 5; count of bases not matched to a gene: 7. This CDR3 region has 16 residues. Germline-derived CDR1 and CDR2 are SGHDT and YYEEEE. The sequenced sample was peripheral blood. This chain links TRBV5-6 with TRBJ2-1; 8 bases are a match to TRBD2. The sequence was collected from a woman aged 80 or over with active or convalescent COVID-19. The DNA for the CDR3 is TGTGCCAGCAGCTTGGGTGCGGGAGGTTCCGACAATGAGCAGTTCTTC. It translates to CASSLGAGGSDNEQFF.